The 18 T cell receptor beta chains below come from one sample, sequenced in a study of T cells in localized non-small cell lung cancer. The method was immunoSEQ multiplex PCR; TCRdb's version includes in-frame clones alone and lacks a portion of them. The table records thousands of clones, roughly 59% of them present only once. The sample was lymph node tissue, taken before any cancer treatment. Receptors were obtained from a male donor at least 60 years old with stage I squamous cell lung carcinoma.

J is TRBJ1-1 and V is TRBV5-1, with TRBD1 identical over 11 bases. The CDR3 sequence is 15 residues long. V lost 4 bases, J lost 5 bases, and 7 bases stayed unmatched. Per the germline V gene, CDR1 is SGHRS and CDR2 is YFSETQ. The CDR3 is CASSVVGQGATEAFF. CDR3 bases: TGCGCCAGCAGCGTGGTTGGACAGGGGGCTACTGAAGCTTTCTTT.

The chain carries TRBV29-1 and TRBJ2-1, with TRBD2 matching over 9 bases. Germline lookup yields CDR1 SQVTM and CDR2 ANQGSEA. Trimming cost V 3 bases and J 6 bases; bases outside gene matches: 6. This CDR3 is built from 14 residues. The CDR3 DNA reads as TGCAGCGTTGAGAGTAGCGGGAGCGGCAATGAGCAGTTCTTC. This translates into CSVESSGSGNEQFF.

This chain's CDR3 is CASSMTGVGTEAFF. CDR3 in DNA: TGTGCCAGTAGTATGACAGGGGTCGGCACTGAAGCTTTCTTT. The chain couples TRBV19 to TRBJ1-1; 8 bases are a match to TRBD1. The germline CDR1 and CDR2 sequences are LNHDA and SQIVND (reference sequence). V gave up 3 bases and J gave up 4 bases; unmatched junction bases: 4. The CDR3 runs 14 residues.

This clone was found a few times. The chain combines TRBV28 with TRBJ2-7, with 11 nucleotides matching TRBD2. Trimming cost V 6 bases and J 4 bases; bases outside gene matches: 5. The V gene's germline CDR1 is MDHEN and CDR2 SYDVKM. The CDR3 extends over 14 amino acids. CDR3 in amino acids: CASSPGTSGYEQYF. The CDR3 nucleotides are TGTGCCAGCAGCCCCGGGACTAGCGGTTACGAGCAGTACTTC.

The chain is built from TRBV14 and TRBJ2-2; D is ambiguous. V was shortened by 3 bases and J by 5 bases, with 10 bases between the two germline ends. This CDR3 has 14 amino acids. From germline, CDR1 is SGHDN and CDR2 FVKESK. CDR3 sequence (DNA): TGTGCCAGCAGCCATTCGGCCGCTACCGGGGAGCTGTTTTTT. Protein product: CASSHSAATGELFF.

This clone is medium-sized. The rearrangement links TRBV6-8 to TRBJ2-7; the D gene is possibly TRBD1 (5 bases). Germline V gene data show CDR1 as MNHGY and CDR2 as SAAAGT. The V end was cut by 8 bases, the J end by 6 bases, with 14 bases between. The CDR3 runs 12 residues. CDR3 loop: CASGQGWSEQYF. CDR3 coding DNA: TGTGCCAGCGGGCAGGGTTGGTCCGAGCAGTACTTC.

Turning to this clone: One end of the junction varies from germline; a read error may be responsible. J is TRBJ1-3 and V is TRBV5-1, with D possibly matching TRBD1 (6 bases). The CDR3 runs to 16 residues. The germline V gene encodes CDR1 SGHRS and CDR2 YFSETQ. CDR3 nucleotide sequence: TGCGTCAGCAGCTTGGAGGGGACATTCTCTGGAAACACCATATATTTT. Residues: CVSSLEGTFSGNTIYF.

Judged by abundance, this clone is medium-sized. The rearrangement uses TRBV11-3 and TRBJ2-7; D may be TRBD1 or TRBD2 (5 bases each). With 5 bases removed from V and 2 bases from J, the gap between germline ends came to 13 bases. The CDR3 is 14 residues long. Germline assignment: CDR1 SGHNT and CDR2 YENEEA. Here the CDR3 DNA reads TGTGCCAGCAGCCCCCCCGGGGCCGCCTACGAGCAGTACTTC. Translating it yields CASSPPGAAYEQYF.

This clone was detected once. The J gene is TRBJ2-1, the V gene TRBV11-3, with 8 bases lining up with TRBD2. Germline V lookup: CDR1 SGHNT, CDR2 YENEEA. The CDR3 runs 15 residues. V trimming: 5 bases; J trimming: 7 bases; junction bases outside the gene matches: 10. CDR3 in DNA: TGTGCCAGCAGCACCCTAGCGGGTGGGGCTAATGAGCAGTTCTTC. Translating it yields CASSTLAGGANEQFF. Full variable domain (missing parts from reference TRBV11-3 and TRBJ2-1): EAGVVQSPRYKIIEKKQPVAFWCNPISGHNTLYWYLQNLGQGPELLIRYENEEAVDDSQLPKDRFSAERLKGVDSTLKIQPAELGDSAVYLCASSTLAGGANEQFFGPGTRLTVL.

The chain has TRBV5-1 and TRBJ1-4; TRBD1 is a possible D gene (6 bases). Trimming took off 2 bases at V and 6 bases at J, with 14 bases between the two ends. Germline assignment: CDR1 SGHRS and CDR2 YFSETQ. This CDR3 is built from 15 residues. As DNA, the CDR3 is TGCGCCAGCAGCTTCTCCGGGGGCCGCGATGAAAAACTGTTTTTT. Its translation: CASSFSGGRDEKLFF.

This clone was seen once. At one end the junction does not follow the germline gene, possibly because of a read error. The gene calls are TRBV29-1 and TRBJ1-1; D not certain. Germline V CDR1 and CDR2: SQVTM, ANQGSEA. The CDR3 spans 13 residues. The CDR3 DNA reads as TGCAGCGTTGACAGCGGCCTGAACTCTGAAGCTTTCTTT. Amino acid sequence: CSVDSGLNSEAFF.

This sequence joins TRBV19 and TRBJ2-5, with 9 nucleotides matching TRBD2. V lost 1 base to trimming and J lost 4 bases; unmatched junction nucleotides: 4. The CDR3 spans 15 residues. The germline V gene encodes CDR1 LNHDA and CDR2 SQIVND (reference sequence). CDR3: CASSIGSGSVETQYF. The DNA of the CDR3 is TGTGCCAGTAGTATAGGTAGCGGGAGTGTAGAGACCCAGTACTTC.

In this sample, this clone turned up once. The chain uses TRBV10-1 and TRBJ2-2; no reliable D call. This CDR3 is built from 14 residues. The germline V gene encodes CDR1 WNHNN and CDR2 SYGVQD (reference sequence). V lost 8 bases to trimming and J lost 0 bases, with 10 bases between them. CDR3 protein: CASSGPANTGELFF. CDR3 DNA sequence: TGCGCCAGCTCAGGTCCGGCGAACACCGGGGAGCTGTTTTTT.

The rearrangement uses TRBV25-1 and TRBJ1-4; D gene ambiguous. Trimming shortened V by 7 bases and J by 8 bases, and 20 bases separated the two germline ends. This CDR3 has 15 residues. The germline V gene has CDR1 MGHDK and CDR2 SYGVNS. In nucleotides, the CDR3 is TGTGCCAGCACCCCTACGTTAGGGAGAGGAGAAAAACTGTTTTTT. Translating it yields CASTPTLGRGEKLFF.

CDR3 in DNA: TGTGCCAGCAGCGTGCCCTCAACGACCCCCTACGAGCAGTACTTC. It specifies CASSVPSTTPYEQYF. The rearrangement joins TRBV16 to TRBJ2-7; unclear D gene. This CDR3 has 15 residues. Trimming took 5 bases from V and 2 from J, leaving 16 bases between them. Germline CDR1 is KGHSY and CDR2 is FQNENV.

In its sample, this clone was seen a few times. The rearrangement links TRBV1 to TRBJ2-6. TRBV1 is an annotated pseudogene. This CDR3 region has 15 residues. The CDR3: CASSSARSGANVLTF. The DNA of the CDR3 is TGCGCCAGCAGCTCGGCCCGGTCTGGGGCCAACGTCCTGACTTTC.

On this clone itself: An end of the junction differs from the germline gene, which may be a read error. V is TRBV6-8 and J is TRBJ2-4; no reliable D call. Germline lookup yields CDR1 MNHGY and CDR2 SAAAGT. The CDR3 has 15 residues. The CDR3 loop is CASSYANHPNTGRHF. CDR3 nucleotides: TGTGCCAGCAGTTACGCTAACCACCCCAACACCGGTCGGCACTTC.

This clone was detected only once. This chain uses TRBV19 with TRBJ1-1; 9 nucleotides align to TRBD1. CDR3 size: 15 residues. Unmatched junction bases numbered 6, after V lost 6 bases and J lost 1 base. The germline V gene has CDR1 LNHDA and CDR2 SQIVND (reference sequence). CDR3 region: CASRRTGGGNTEAFF. The CDR3 nucleotides read TGTGCCAGTAGACGAACAGGGGGCGGGAACACTGAAGCTTTCTTT.